These 24 T cell receptor beta chains came from one sample sequenced in a study of control samples from healthy donors and cancer patients. The assay was immunoSEQ multiplex PCR, and TCRdb's table has in-frame clones only and misses some. The sample shows approximately 230,000 clones, over 75% of them seen only once. The specimen was PBMCs. The receptor source for this set is a woman aged 55-69 years with lung cancer.

This chain connects TRBV28 to TRBJ1-1, with 7 bases aligning to TRBD1. CDR1 is MDHEN, CDR2 SYDVKM, per germline. The CDR3 contains 15 residues. The J segment lost 1 base and the V segment lost 3 bases, leaving 5 bases of the junction unmatched. CDR3 in amino acids: CASSLGGGENTEAFF. CDR3 DNA sequence: TGTGCCAGCAGTTTGGGAGGGGGCGAGAACACTGAAGCTTTCTTT.

CDR3 loop: CASSEERREADTQYF. In nucleotides, the CDR3 is TGTGCCAGCAGTGAAGAAAGGCGGGAGGCAGATACGCAGTATTTT. The V and J genes are TRBV2 and TRBJ2-3, with 8 bases lining up with TRBD2. The CDR3 covers 15 residues. The germline V gene encodes CDR1 SNHLY and CDR2 FYNNEI. Trimming removed 1 base from V and 4 bases from J; junction bases left unmatched: 4.

The J gene is TRBJ2-3, the V gene TRBV9; 7 nucleotides agree with TRBD2. The CDR3 sequence is 15 residues long. Looked up from germline, CDR1 is SGDLS and CDR2 is YYNGEE. Trimming removed 3 bases from V and 2 bases from J; junction bases left unmatched: 6. CDR3 loop: CASSAALAPTDTQYF. Here the CDR3 DNA reads TGTGCCAGCAGCGCCGCACTAGCGCCCACAGATACGCAGTATTTT.

This chain connects TRBV12-3 or TRBV12-4 to TRBJ1-2; the match to TRBD1 covers 7 bases. V shed 3 bases, J shed 11 bases, and the junction held 6 bases outside the gene matches. The length of the CDR3 is 12 residues. CDR3 sequence: CASSLGQGGYTF. CDR3 sequence (DNA): TGTGCCAGCAGTTTGGGGCAGGGGGGTTACACCTTC.

This chain links TRBV7-9 with TRBJ2-1; D is undetermined. The CDR3 is 17 amino acids. V was pared by 0 bases and J by 0 bases, with 12 bases between. Germline CDR1 SEHNR, CDR2 FQNEAQ (reference sequence). The CDR3 bases are TGTGCCAGCAGCTTAGCTGTCCAGACGAGCTCCTACAATGAGCAGTTCTTC. It codes for CASSLAVQTSSYNEQFF.

As DNA, the CDR3 is TGCAGCGGGGGTGACATAAGCGAGCAGTACTTC. It specifies CSGGDISEQYF. V usage is TRBV29-1 and J usage is TRBJ2-7; D gene unclear. From germline, CDR1 is SQVTM and CDR2 ANQGSEA. This CDR3 has 11 amino acids. Trimming pared 7 bases from V and 6 bases from J, leaving 13 bases between.

This chain links TRBV9 with TRBJ2-1, with D tentatively TRBD1 (5 bases). The CDR3 is made up of 15 amino acids. Trimming removed 0 bases at V and 7 bases at J, with 14 bases between. From germline, CDR1 is SGDLS and CDR2 YYNGEE. The CDR3 DNA reads as TGTGCCAGCAGCGTAGGTTCAGGGTATTGGAATGAGCAGTTCTTC. Encoded protein: CASSVGSGYWNEQFF.

The V gene is TRBV29-1, the J gene TRBJ1-1; TRBD1 is a possible D gene (5 bases). V lost 2 bases to trimming and J lost 4 bases, with 11 bases between them. This CDR3 has 13 amino acids. The germline CDR1 and CDR2 sequences are SQVTM and ANQGSEA. CDR3 in amino acids: CSVERQGGTEAFF. The CDR3 DNA reads as TGCAGCGTTGAACGGCAGGGAGGCACTGAAGCTTTCTTT.

The chain joins TRBV5-1 to TRBJ2-2; a possible D gene is TRBD1 (6 bases). This CDR3 has 15 residues. The V gene's germline CDR1 is SGHRS and CDR2 YFSETQ. The V and J ends lost 0 bases and 6 bases respectively, with 12 bases between them. The DNA for the CDR3 is TGCGCCAGCAGCTTGGGCCGCCAGGGGTCCGGGGAGCTGTTTTTT. Translating gives CASSLGRQGSGELFF.

The table lists this clone with a few counts. The sample carries other DNA sequences with the same CDR3. This rearrangement joins TRBV7-3 to TRBJ2-3; 8 positions match TRBD2. Losses at the gene ends were 2 bases for V and 0 bases for J; bases not matched to a gene: 4. Germline CDR1 is SGHTA and CDR2 is FQGTGA. The CDR3 consists of 16 residues. Written as DNA, the CDR3 is TGTGCCAGCAGCTTAGGGGCGGGGGGAAGCACAGATACGCAGTATTTT. Residues: CASSLGAGGSTDTQYF.

This clone was seen a few times. J is TRBJ2-7 and V is TRBV29-1; 13 nucleotides agree with TRBD2. This CDR3 contains 15 residues. The V gene end was trimmed by 7 bases and the J gene end by 1 base; junction bases not matched to a gene: 7. Germline CDR1 is SQVTM and CDR2 is ANQGSEA. The CDR3: CSATRTSGGSYEQYF. The CDR3 DNA follows: TGCAGCGCAACTCGGACTAGCGGGGGATCCTACGAGCAGTACTTC.

Written as DNA, the CDR3 is TGTGCCAGCTCACCCGGGACAGGGCCCTACGAGCAGTACTTC. Its translation is CASSPGTGPYEQYF. The chain couples TRBV18 to TRBJ2-7; 9 nucleotides match TRBD1. The CDR3 loop spans 14 amino acids. The germline V gene has CDR1 KGHSH and CDR2 LQKENI. After removal of 3 bases from V and 2 bases from J, the junction contained 2 bases not matched to a gene.

This chain uses TRBV19 with TRBJ1-2; 9 bases map to TRBD1. The germline V gene has CDR1 LNHDA and CDR2 SQIVND (reference sequence). The CDR3 has 14 residues. Trimming removed 4 bases from V and 8 bases from J; junction bases left unmatched: 8. The CDR3 nucleotides are TGTGCCAGTAGTACCCCAAGGACAGGGGAAGGCTACACCTTC. Its translation is CASSTPRTGEGYTF.

The chain links TRBV19 to TRBJ1-5; 8 bases are a match to TRBD1. The junction had 8 bases not matched to a gene; V was cut back by 3 bases and J by 7 bases. This CDR3 region has 15 residues. Per germline, CDR1 LNHDA and CDR2 SQIVND (reference sequence). In DNA, the CDR3 is TGTGCCAGTAGTATCTCCCAGGGGGCGACGCAGCCCCAGCATTTT. Its translation is CASSISQGATQPQHF.

V gene TRBV24-1 combines with J gene TRBJ2-1; 7 bases match TRBD1. Germline CDR1 reads KGHDR; CDR2 reads SFDVKD. This CDR3 has 13 residues. The ends lost 4 bases at V and 8 bases at J; junction bases unmatched: 4. The CDR3 region has the DNA TGTGCCACCAGTGACCCTGACAGGGATGAGCAGTTCTTC. Translating it yields CATSDPDRDEQFF.

The J gene is TRBJ2-2, the V gene TRBV5-4; 7 bases align to TRBD1. The length of the CDR3 is 15 residues. Per the germline V gene, CDR1 is SGHNT and CDR2 is YYREEE (reference sequence). This CDR3 is CATAPGQTPPGELFF. In DNA, the CDR3 is TGTGCTACAGCACCGGGACAGACCCCACCCGGGGAGCTGTTTTTT.

The CDR3 loop reads CASSYTGFGNEQFF. DNA for the CDR3: TGTGCCAGCAGCTATACAGGGTTTGGGAATGAGCAGTTCTTC. V usage is TRBV5-6 and J usage is TRBJ2-1, with D perhaps TRBD1 (6 bases). Germline V gene data show CDR1 as SGHDT and CDR2 as YYEEEE. The CDR3 has 14 residues. The ends were cut back, 3 bases at V and 7 bases at J, with 14 bases in the middle.

V gene TRBV7-9 combines with J gene TRBJ1-1, with D possibly TRBD1 on 6 matching bases. The CDR3 covers 15 residues. Germline V gene lookup returns CDR1 SEHNR and CDR2 FQNEAQ (reference sequence). The V gene lost 5 bases and the J gene lost 3 bases, with 16 bases spanning the gap. The CDR3 protein is CASSLLLGAYTEAFF. Here the CDR3 DNA reads TGTGCCAGCAGCCTCTTGCTGGGGGCTTACACTGAAGCTTTCTTT.

The chain recombines TRBV30 with TRBJ1-2, with 7 bases that match TRBD1. The CDR3 contains 14 residues. Germline V gene data show CDR1 as GTSNPN and CDR2 as SVGIG (reference sequence). V was pared by 4 bases and J by 8 bases, with 13 bases of the junction left unmatched. The CDR3 DNA reads as TGTGCCTGGACTTTACCAGGGGGTGCCTACGGCTACACCTTC. Residues: CAWTLPGGAYGYTF.

Only a few counts were recorded for this clone. This chain uses TRBV4-1 with TRBJ1-1; 7 positions match TRBD1. The germline gives CDR1 MGHRA, CDR2 YSYEKL. Unmatched junction bases numbered 4, after V lost 1 base and J lost 2 bases. The CDR3 has 15 amino acids. CDR3 sequence reads: CASSQAQGGNTEAFF. As DNA, the CDR3 is TGCGCCAGCAGCCAAGCCCAGGGGGGAAACACTGAAGCTTTCTTT.

The rearrangement uses TRBV5-1 and TRBJ2-3, with 8 bases lining up with TRBD1. Germline values: CDR1 SGHRS, CDR2 YFSETQ. With 4 bases clipped from V and 5 bases from J, the junction kept 3 bases outside the gene matches. The CDR3 covers 13 residues. CDR3 in DNA: TGCGCCAGCAGCGTTACAGGGGGAGATACGCAGTATTTT. This sequence encodes CASSVTGGDTQYF. Full variable domain (missing parts from reference TRBV5-1 and TRBJ2-3): KAGVTQTPRYLIKTRGQQVTLSCSPISGHRSVSWYQQTPGQGLQFLFEYFSETQRNKGNFPGRFSGRQFSNSRSEMNVSTLELGDSALYLCASSVTGGDTQYFGPGTRLTVL.

J is TRBJ1-4 and V is TRBV6-5; D might be TRBD1 (6 bases). V gave up 7 bases and J gave up 3 bases, with 12 bases separating them. The CDR3 extends over 14 amino acids. Germline CDR1 MNHEY, CDR2 SVGAGI. The CDR3 DNA is TGTGCCAGCAAGAATACAGGGCCTAATGAAAAACTGTTTTTT. Amino acid sequence: CASKNTGPNEKLFF.

V gene TRBV28 combines with J gene TRBJ2-1; D gene unclear. V dropped 3 bases and J dropped 8 bases, with 17 bases sitting between them. The CDR3 totals 15 residues. Germline CDR1 MDHEN, CDR2 SYDVKM. The CDR3 DNA follows: TGTGCCAGCAGTTTGATGCTACCCCTTATTGATGAGCAGTTCTTC. This encodes CASSLMLPLIDEQFF.

The CDR3 protein is CASSRGSTGQETQYF. The CDR3 bases are TGCGCCAGCAGTAGAGGAAGTACGGGGCAGGAGACCCAGTACTTC. The chain employs TRBV5-1 and TRBJ2-5; D tentatively fits TRBD1 or TRBD2 (5 bases each). V lost 5 bases and J lost 5, with 19 bases in between. Germline V gene lookup returns CDR1 SGHRS and CDR2 YFSETQ. There are 15 residues in the CDR3.